The clone carrying this T cell receptor (beta chain) was seen more than once but under ten times. Its cognate antigen is unknown. The V end lost 0 bases, the J end lost 6 bases, and 18 bases lay between the germline ends. The V gene's germline CDR1 is SGHRS and CDR2 YFSETQ. The CDR3 loop spans 16 amino acids. This sample stems from a study of T-cell memory formation after mild COVID-19. About the research overall: TCR clusters were largely donor specific.

TCRdb independently ran MiXCR on the 5' RACE reads; one entry per CDR3 protein. The sample yields some 300,000 distinct CDR3 sequences, roughly 19% seen once. Study-wide points: The second-wave clones peaking on day 37 were not confirmed as SARS-CoV-2-specific. Pre-infection memory contained some responding clones, which suggested that cross-reactive memory had joined.

The sequence derives from a man aged 18-30 years who had mild COVID-19 (a few samples of this study predate the infection). Cell type and time point are not known. V is TRBV5-1 and J is TRBJ1-1, with D hard to call. The sequencing sample was made of PBMCs or a T cell subset sorted from them (not recorded which). The chain's CDR3 is CASSLGRGLYLSEAFF. CDR3 DNA sequence: TGCGCCAGCAGCTTGGGCCGGGGTCTATACCTCTCTGAAGCTTTCTTT.